The 27 T cell receptor beta chains in this list originate from one sample, sequenced in a study of cytomegalovirus exposure and HLA in healthy donors (dated by TCRdb to about 2017). The library relied on the immunoSEQ multiplex PCR assay. For the multiplex PCR, a mixture combining 60 forward primers for TCR Vbeta segments and 13 reverse primers for TCR Jbeta segments was used. TCRdb carries this immuneACCESS record with in-frame sequences only. Its versions omit some clonotypes, under half of them owing to an unresolved V gene in the studies checked, with the rest unexplained. The sample table lists more than 150,000 clones, roughly 79% of them with a count of one. The top ten clonotypes cover over 3% of the sample. Sequencing was done on a sample of PBMCs. Receptor source: a woman aged 45-60 years in good health and CMV-seropositive.

There are a few counts of this clone. The chain employs TRBV4-3 and TRBJ1-2; 7 positions agree with TRBD1. V lost 0 bases to trimming and J lost 7 bases; unmatched junction nucleotides: 8. CDR1 and CDR2 (germline): LGHNA, YSLEER. CDR3 size: 15 residues. The CDR3 DNA reads TGCGCCAGCAGCCAAGAATTCAGGGGGGAAGGTGGCTACACCTTC. It yields the protein CASSQEFRGEGGYTF.

The chain joins TRBV5-1 to TRBJ2-7, with D possibly matching TRBD1 (6 bases). The CDR3 totals 16 residues. CDR1 SGHRS and CDR2 YFSETQ come from the germline V gene. V shed 0 bases and J shed 1 base, with 14 bases lying between them. As DNA, the CDR3 is TGCGCCAGCAGCTTGGCCGGCCCCACAGGGTCCTACGAGCAGTACTTC. Translated: CASSLAGPTGSYEQYF.

Written as DNA, the CDR3 is TGTGCCAGCAGCCCGGGACAGGGGGGCTATAATTCACCCCTCCACTTT. Its translation is CASSPGQGGYNSPLHF. V and J are TRBV11-3 and TRBJ1-6; 11 positions agree with TRBD1. Germline V gene lookup returns CDR1 SGHNT and CDR2 YENEEA. CDR3 length: 16 residues. Trimming cost V 5 bases and J 3 bases; bases outside gene matches: 3. Full variable domain (rest looked up from reference TRBV11-3 and TRBJ1-6): EAGVVQSPRYKIIEKKQPVAFWCNPISGHNTLYWYLQNLGQGPELLIRYENEEAVDDSQLPKDRFSAERLKGVDSTLKIQPAELGDSAVYLCASSPGQGGYNSPLHFGNGTRLTVT.

The chain couples TRBV2 to TRBJ1-2; D not certain. The CDR3 length is 13 residues. V dropped 3 bases and J dropped 3 bases, with 8 bases sitting between them. Germline values: CDR1 SNHLY, CDR2 FYNNEI. The CDR3 loop reads CASSDVTYYGYTF. CDR3 nucleotide sequence: TGTGCCAGCAGTGACGTGACTTACTATGGCTACACCTTC.

V and J are TRBV6-5 and TRBJ2-1; TRBD2 agrees at 10 bases. This CDR3 spans 16 amino acids. The germline gives CDR1 MNHEY, CDR2 SVGAGI. Losses at the gene ends were 4 bases for V and 1 base for J; bases not matched to a gene: 4. CDR3 loop: CASSFGLAESYNEQFF. The CDR3 coding sequence is TGTGCCAGCAGTTTCGGACTAGCGGAGTCCTACAATGAGCAGTTCTTC.

The sample holds a few counts of this clone. The rearrangement uses TRBV11-3 and TRBJ1-3; 7 bases are shared with TRBD1. Germline CDR1 and CDR2: SGHNT and YENEEA. V shed 6 bases and J 3 bases; nucleotides not matched to a gene: 5. The CDR3 runs to 14 residues. CDR3 region: CASSVRTGGNTIYF. In DNA, the CDR3 is TGTGCCAGCAGTGTTCGGACAGGTGGAAACACCATATATTTT.

With regard to this clone: Different DNA sequences within this sample yield the same CDR3. The chain carries TRBV29-1 and TRBJ1-1, with unresolved D. Germline V gene lookup returns CDR1 SQVTM and CDR2 ANQGSEA. The CDR3 has 12 amino acids. V gave up 3 bases and J gave up 1 base, with 6 bases separating them. This chain's CDR3 is CSVEAGNTEAFF. The CDR3 nucleotides are TGCAGCGTTGAGGCAGGGAACACTGAAGCTTTCTTT.

This clone came up a few times. V is TRBV2 and J is TRBJ2-3; 7 bases align to TRBD1. Germline CDR1 reads SNHLY; CDR2 reads FYNNEI. The V gene end was trimmed by 4 bases and the J gene end by 0 bases; junction bases not matched to a gene: 13. The CDR3 extends over 18 amino acids. CDR3 residues: CASSASLGGRYSTDTQYF. Here the CDR3 DNA reads TGTGCCAGCAGTGCGTCGTTAGGGGGCCGATATAGCACAGATACGCAGTATTTT.

This chain links TRBV9 with TRBJ2-1; 7 bases agree with TRBD2. Trimming took 2 bases from V and 8 from J; bases not matched to a gene: 10. Germline CDR1 reads SGDLS; CDR2 reads YYNGEE. The CDR3 is made up of 15 amino acids. In nucleotides, the CDR3 is TGTGCCAGCAGCGTTGGAGGGAGGGCCGGGGATGAGCAGTTCTTC. Its translation: CASSVGGRAGDEQFF.

The chain recombines TRBV11-3 with TRBJ2-1; the match to TRBD1 covers 9 bases. Trimming took 5 bases from V and 1 from J; bases not matched to a gene: 6. The germline gives CDR1 SGHNT, CDR2 YENEEA. The CDR3 sequence is 16 residues long. CDR3 DNA: TGTGCCAGCAGCCGCGACAGGGGGGGGTCCTACAATGAGCAGTTCTTC. It translates to CASSRDRGGSYNEQFF.

This chain links TRBV5-4 with TRBJ1-2; 8 nucleotides agree with TRBD1. The CDR3 is made up of 18 amino acids. Trimming cost V 1 base and J 8 bases; bases outside gene matches: 19. Looked up from germline, CDR1 is SGHNT and CDR2 is YYREEE (reference sequence). CDR3 in amino acids: CASSLLPRLLQGAKGYTF. The CDR3 nucleotides read TGTGCCAGCAGCTTGCTTCCTCGTTTGTTGCAGGGGGCGAAGGGCTACACCTTC. Full variable domain (remainder filled in from reference TRBV5-4 and TRBJ1-2): ETGVTQSPTHLIKTRGQQVTLRCSSQSGHNTVSWYQQALGQGPQFIFQYYREEENGRGNFPPRFSGLQFPNYSSELNVNALELDDSALYLCASSLLPRLLQGAKGYTFGSGTRLTVV.

The V and J genes are TRBV6-1 and TRBJ2-5, with D perhaps TRBD2 (5 bases). The DNA matches TRBJ2-7 better at its end, which makes the J call doubtful. This CDR3 is built from 13 residues. CDR1 is MNHNS and CDR2 is SASEGT in the germline V gene. CDR3 in DNA: TGTGCCAGCAGTGAAATGGAGGCCTACGAGCAGTACTTC. This encodes CASSEMEAYEQYF.

The chain joins TRBV2 to TRBJ2-3, with unresolved D. Germline values: CDR1 SNHLY, CDR2 FYNNEI. V lost 2 bases and J 2 bases, leaving 8 bases between the germline ends. The CDR3 totals 14 residues. DNA of the CDR3: TGTGCCAGCAGTGAACGAGACACCACAGATACGCAGTATTTT. This sequence encodes CASSERDTTDTQYF.

The J gene is TRBJ1-2, the V gene TRBV6-5; 7 positions match TRBD1. The germline V gene encodes CDR1 MNHEY and CDR2 SVGAGI. V shed 4 bases, J shed 8 bases, and the junction held 16 bases outside the gene matches. The CDR3 covers 16 residues. CDR3 sequence reads: CASSSVRDSQIGGYTF. DNA of the CDR3: TGTGCCAGCAGTTCGGTCCGGGACAGCCAAATTGGAGGCTACACCTTC.

The V gene is TRBV19, the J gene TRBJ1-2; 7 bases match TRBD1. Germline V CDR1 and CDR2: LNHDA, SQIVND (reference sequence). CDR3 length equals 15 residues. The junction had 9 bases not matched to a gene; V was cut back by 4 bases and J by 4 bases. CDR3 nucleotides: TGTGCCAGTAGTACAACCCCCGGACAGGCCTATGGCTACACCTTC. This translates into CASSTTPGQAYGYTF.

The V gene is TRBV4-3, the J gene TRBJ1-4; D not resolved. V was pared by 0 bases and J by 7 bases, with 15 bases between. The germline CDR1 and CDR2 sequences are LGHNA and YSLEER. The length of the CDR3 is 16 residues. CDR3 region: CASSQDLRMFGEKLFF. In DNA form, the CDR3 reads TGCGCCAGCAGCCAAGATTTGAGGATGTTTGGTGAAAAACTGTTTTTT.

The chain combines TRBV27 with TRBJ1-2, with 7 bases lining up with TRBD1. J lost 8 bases, V lost 3 bases, and 12 bases had no gene match. The CDR3 is made up of 15 amino acids. Germline loops: CDR1 MNHEY, CDR2 SMNVEV (reference sequence). The CDR3 DNA follows: TGTGCCAGCAGTTTCATCCGGGCAGGGGGTGGAGGCTACACCTTC. Encoded protein: CASSFIRAGGGGYTF.

This sequence joins TRBV6-1 and TRBJ2-7, with 7 bases that match TRBD2. The CDR3 is made up of 13 amino acids. Germline V lookup: CDR1 MNHNS, CDR2 SASEGT. The ends lost 7 bases at V and 0 bases at J; junction bases unmatched: 3. The CDR3 protein is CASTSGTSYEQYF. CDR3 DNA sequence: TGTGCCAGCACAAGCGGGACCTCCTACGAGCAGTACTTC.

The chain combines TRBV18 with TRBJ2-3; 8 positions match TRBD2. The trim removed 0 bases at V and 1 base at J, leaving 6 bases unmatched. The CDR3 length is 17 residues. Germline lookup yields CDR1 KGHSH and CDR2 LQKENI. Here the CDR3 reads CASSPPNRRGGTDTQYF. Here the CDR3 DNA reads TGTGCCAGCTCACCACCCAATCGGCGGGGGGGCACAGATACGCAGTATTTT.

This chain links TRBV6-4 with TRBJ2-1; 9 nucleotides line up with TRBD2. CDR1 and CDR2 from the germline V gene are MRHNA and SNTAGT. Unmatched junction bases numbered 0, after V lost 0 bases and J lost 0 bases. The CDR3 sequence is 16 residues long. CDR3 DNA: TGTGCCAGCAGTGACTCTAGCGGGAGCTCCTACAATGAGCAGTTCTTC. The encoded protein is CASSDSSGSSYNEQFF.

This chain links TRBV28 with TRBJ1-6; D is possibly TRBD1 (6 bases). Deletions cut 7 bases from V and 11 bases from J, with 12 bases between. The germline gives CDR1 MDHEN, CDR2 SYDVKM. The CDR3 is 12 residues long. The CDR3 is CASTLGGAPLHF. In nucleotides, the CDR3 is TGTGCCAGCACCCTAGGGGGAGCACCCCTCCACTTT.

This clone occurred a few times. The gene calls are TRBV6-4 and TRBJ2-2, with TRBD2 as a possible D gene (6 bases). The V gene lost 7 bases and the J gene lost 0 bases, with 9 bases spanning the gap. The germline V gene encodes CDR1 MRHNA and CDR2 SNTAGT. The CDR3 spans 14 residues. CDR3 in DNA: TGTGCCAGCACGGGAGACCCGAACACCGGGGAGCTGTTTTTT. It codes for CASTGDPNTGELFF.

The chain joins TRBV29-1 to TRBJ2-2, with a tentative D call TRBD1 (5 bases). The CDR3 is 13 residues long. CDR1 is SQVTM, CDR2 ANQGSEA, per germline. The V and J ends lost 7 bases and 1 base respectively, with 10 bases between them. The CDR3, as DNA: TGCAGCGCAGGGATATGGAACACCGGGGAGCTGTTTTTT. The encoded protein is CSAGIWNTGELFF.

The chain recombines TRBV27 with TRBJ2-3; 16 bases match TRBD2. Trimming cost V 4 bases and J 6 bases; bases outside gene matches: 10. Germline V CDR1 and CDR2: MNHEY, SMNVEV (reference sequence). CDR3 length equals 18 residues. The CDR3 loop is CASSSPGLAGGLGDTQYF. The CDR3 coding sequence is TGTGCCAGCAGTTCCCCGGGACTAGCGGGGGGGCTAGGGGATACGCAGTATTTT.

The chain links TRBV19 to TRBJ2-5; maybe TRBD1 (5 bases). Deletions cut 4 bases from V and 2 bases from J, with 14 bases between. This CDR3 is built from 15 residues. CDR1 LNHDA and CDR2 SQIVND come from the germline V gene (reference sequence). CDR3 DNA: TGTGCCAGTAGTACAGGGAAAGGCGCACAAGAGACCCAGTACTTC. The encoded protein is CASSTGKGAQETQYF.

The chain has TRBV9 and TRBJ1-2, with 7 bases lining up with TRBD1. The V gene's germline CDR1 is SGDLS and CDR2 YYNGEE. CDR3 length: 15 residues. J lost 4 bases, V lost 0 bases, and 6 bases had no gene match. The CDR3 protein is CASSVAGKGAYGYTF. The CDR3 DNA is TGTGCCAGCAGCGTAGCTGGGAAGGGGGCCTATGGCTACACCTTC.

The V gene is TRBV2, the J gene TRBJ1-5; 8 bases fit TRBD1. This CDR3 spans 14 amino acids. V trimming: 6 bases; J trimming: 5 bases; junction bases outside the gene matches: 6. Germline CDR1 reads SNHLY; CDR2 reads FYNNEI. CDR3 amino acids: CASSPGQGDQPQHF. CDR3 nucleotide sequence: TGTGCCAGCAGCCCCGGACAGGGCGATCAGCCCCAGCATTTT.